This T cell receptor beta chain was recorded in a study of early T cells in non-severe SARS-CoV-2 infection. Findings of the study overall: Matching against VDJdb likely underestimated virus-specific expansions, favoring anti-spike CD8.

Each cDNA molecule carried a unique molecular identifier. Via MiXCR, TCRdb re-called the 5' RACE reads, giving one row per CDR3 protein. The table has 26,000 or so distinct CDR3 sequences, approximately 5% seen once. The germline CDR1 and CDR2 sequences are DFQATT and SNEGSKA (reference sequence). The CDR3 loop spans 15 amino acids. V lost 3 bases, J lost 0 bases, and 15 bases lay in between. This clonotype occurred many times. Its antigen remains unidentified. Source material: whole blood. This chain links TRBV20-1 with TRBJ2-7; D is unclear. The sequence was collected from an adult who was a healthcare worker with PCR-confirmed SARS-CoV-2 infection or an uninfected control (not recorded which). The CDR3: CSASVDSPSSYEQYF. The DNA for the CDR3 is TGCAGTGCTAGTGTAGATTCACCTAGCTCCTACGAGCAGTACTTC.